This TCR beta chain was sequenced during a study of blood T cell repertoires in COVID-19. The V and J ends lost 4 bases and 12 bases, in that order; junction bases with no gene match: 14. CDR3 length equals 16 residues. Germline CDR1 LGHDT, CDR2 YNNKEL (reference sequence). Produced via immunoSEQ multiplex PCR; TCRdb's table is partial and in-frame only. Of around 260,000 clones listed, roughly nine tenths are singletons. This clone has only one observation. This TCR derives from a man younger than 30 with active or convalescent COVID-19. The V call is TRBV3-1 (or the pseudogene TRBV3-2), the J call TRBJ1-4; 10 bases match TRBD1. The sample taken for sequencing was peripheral blood. The CDR3 DNA reads as TGTGCCAGCAGCCCAGTGGCCGGGACAGGGGAGGGAGAACTGTTTTTT. This gives the protein CASSPVAGTGEGELFF.